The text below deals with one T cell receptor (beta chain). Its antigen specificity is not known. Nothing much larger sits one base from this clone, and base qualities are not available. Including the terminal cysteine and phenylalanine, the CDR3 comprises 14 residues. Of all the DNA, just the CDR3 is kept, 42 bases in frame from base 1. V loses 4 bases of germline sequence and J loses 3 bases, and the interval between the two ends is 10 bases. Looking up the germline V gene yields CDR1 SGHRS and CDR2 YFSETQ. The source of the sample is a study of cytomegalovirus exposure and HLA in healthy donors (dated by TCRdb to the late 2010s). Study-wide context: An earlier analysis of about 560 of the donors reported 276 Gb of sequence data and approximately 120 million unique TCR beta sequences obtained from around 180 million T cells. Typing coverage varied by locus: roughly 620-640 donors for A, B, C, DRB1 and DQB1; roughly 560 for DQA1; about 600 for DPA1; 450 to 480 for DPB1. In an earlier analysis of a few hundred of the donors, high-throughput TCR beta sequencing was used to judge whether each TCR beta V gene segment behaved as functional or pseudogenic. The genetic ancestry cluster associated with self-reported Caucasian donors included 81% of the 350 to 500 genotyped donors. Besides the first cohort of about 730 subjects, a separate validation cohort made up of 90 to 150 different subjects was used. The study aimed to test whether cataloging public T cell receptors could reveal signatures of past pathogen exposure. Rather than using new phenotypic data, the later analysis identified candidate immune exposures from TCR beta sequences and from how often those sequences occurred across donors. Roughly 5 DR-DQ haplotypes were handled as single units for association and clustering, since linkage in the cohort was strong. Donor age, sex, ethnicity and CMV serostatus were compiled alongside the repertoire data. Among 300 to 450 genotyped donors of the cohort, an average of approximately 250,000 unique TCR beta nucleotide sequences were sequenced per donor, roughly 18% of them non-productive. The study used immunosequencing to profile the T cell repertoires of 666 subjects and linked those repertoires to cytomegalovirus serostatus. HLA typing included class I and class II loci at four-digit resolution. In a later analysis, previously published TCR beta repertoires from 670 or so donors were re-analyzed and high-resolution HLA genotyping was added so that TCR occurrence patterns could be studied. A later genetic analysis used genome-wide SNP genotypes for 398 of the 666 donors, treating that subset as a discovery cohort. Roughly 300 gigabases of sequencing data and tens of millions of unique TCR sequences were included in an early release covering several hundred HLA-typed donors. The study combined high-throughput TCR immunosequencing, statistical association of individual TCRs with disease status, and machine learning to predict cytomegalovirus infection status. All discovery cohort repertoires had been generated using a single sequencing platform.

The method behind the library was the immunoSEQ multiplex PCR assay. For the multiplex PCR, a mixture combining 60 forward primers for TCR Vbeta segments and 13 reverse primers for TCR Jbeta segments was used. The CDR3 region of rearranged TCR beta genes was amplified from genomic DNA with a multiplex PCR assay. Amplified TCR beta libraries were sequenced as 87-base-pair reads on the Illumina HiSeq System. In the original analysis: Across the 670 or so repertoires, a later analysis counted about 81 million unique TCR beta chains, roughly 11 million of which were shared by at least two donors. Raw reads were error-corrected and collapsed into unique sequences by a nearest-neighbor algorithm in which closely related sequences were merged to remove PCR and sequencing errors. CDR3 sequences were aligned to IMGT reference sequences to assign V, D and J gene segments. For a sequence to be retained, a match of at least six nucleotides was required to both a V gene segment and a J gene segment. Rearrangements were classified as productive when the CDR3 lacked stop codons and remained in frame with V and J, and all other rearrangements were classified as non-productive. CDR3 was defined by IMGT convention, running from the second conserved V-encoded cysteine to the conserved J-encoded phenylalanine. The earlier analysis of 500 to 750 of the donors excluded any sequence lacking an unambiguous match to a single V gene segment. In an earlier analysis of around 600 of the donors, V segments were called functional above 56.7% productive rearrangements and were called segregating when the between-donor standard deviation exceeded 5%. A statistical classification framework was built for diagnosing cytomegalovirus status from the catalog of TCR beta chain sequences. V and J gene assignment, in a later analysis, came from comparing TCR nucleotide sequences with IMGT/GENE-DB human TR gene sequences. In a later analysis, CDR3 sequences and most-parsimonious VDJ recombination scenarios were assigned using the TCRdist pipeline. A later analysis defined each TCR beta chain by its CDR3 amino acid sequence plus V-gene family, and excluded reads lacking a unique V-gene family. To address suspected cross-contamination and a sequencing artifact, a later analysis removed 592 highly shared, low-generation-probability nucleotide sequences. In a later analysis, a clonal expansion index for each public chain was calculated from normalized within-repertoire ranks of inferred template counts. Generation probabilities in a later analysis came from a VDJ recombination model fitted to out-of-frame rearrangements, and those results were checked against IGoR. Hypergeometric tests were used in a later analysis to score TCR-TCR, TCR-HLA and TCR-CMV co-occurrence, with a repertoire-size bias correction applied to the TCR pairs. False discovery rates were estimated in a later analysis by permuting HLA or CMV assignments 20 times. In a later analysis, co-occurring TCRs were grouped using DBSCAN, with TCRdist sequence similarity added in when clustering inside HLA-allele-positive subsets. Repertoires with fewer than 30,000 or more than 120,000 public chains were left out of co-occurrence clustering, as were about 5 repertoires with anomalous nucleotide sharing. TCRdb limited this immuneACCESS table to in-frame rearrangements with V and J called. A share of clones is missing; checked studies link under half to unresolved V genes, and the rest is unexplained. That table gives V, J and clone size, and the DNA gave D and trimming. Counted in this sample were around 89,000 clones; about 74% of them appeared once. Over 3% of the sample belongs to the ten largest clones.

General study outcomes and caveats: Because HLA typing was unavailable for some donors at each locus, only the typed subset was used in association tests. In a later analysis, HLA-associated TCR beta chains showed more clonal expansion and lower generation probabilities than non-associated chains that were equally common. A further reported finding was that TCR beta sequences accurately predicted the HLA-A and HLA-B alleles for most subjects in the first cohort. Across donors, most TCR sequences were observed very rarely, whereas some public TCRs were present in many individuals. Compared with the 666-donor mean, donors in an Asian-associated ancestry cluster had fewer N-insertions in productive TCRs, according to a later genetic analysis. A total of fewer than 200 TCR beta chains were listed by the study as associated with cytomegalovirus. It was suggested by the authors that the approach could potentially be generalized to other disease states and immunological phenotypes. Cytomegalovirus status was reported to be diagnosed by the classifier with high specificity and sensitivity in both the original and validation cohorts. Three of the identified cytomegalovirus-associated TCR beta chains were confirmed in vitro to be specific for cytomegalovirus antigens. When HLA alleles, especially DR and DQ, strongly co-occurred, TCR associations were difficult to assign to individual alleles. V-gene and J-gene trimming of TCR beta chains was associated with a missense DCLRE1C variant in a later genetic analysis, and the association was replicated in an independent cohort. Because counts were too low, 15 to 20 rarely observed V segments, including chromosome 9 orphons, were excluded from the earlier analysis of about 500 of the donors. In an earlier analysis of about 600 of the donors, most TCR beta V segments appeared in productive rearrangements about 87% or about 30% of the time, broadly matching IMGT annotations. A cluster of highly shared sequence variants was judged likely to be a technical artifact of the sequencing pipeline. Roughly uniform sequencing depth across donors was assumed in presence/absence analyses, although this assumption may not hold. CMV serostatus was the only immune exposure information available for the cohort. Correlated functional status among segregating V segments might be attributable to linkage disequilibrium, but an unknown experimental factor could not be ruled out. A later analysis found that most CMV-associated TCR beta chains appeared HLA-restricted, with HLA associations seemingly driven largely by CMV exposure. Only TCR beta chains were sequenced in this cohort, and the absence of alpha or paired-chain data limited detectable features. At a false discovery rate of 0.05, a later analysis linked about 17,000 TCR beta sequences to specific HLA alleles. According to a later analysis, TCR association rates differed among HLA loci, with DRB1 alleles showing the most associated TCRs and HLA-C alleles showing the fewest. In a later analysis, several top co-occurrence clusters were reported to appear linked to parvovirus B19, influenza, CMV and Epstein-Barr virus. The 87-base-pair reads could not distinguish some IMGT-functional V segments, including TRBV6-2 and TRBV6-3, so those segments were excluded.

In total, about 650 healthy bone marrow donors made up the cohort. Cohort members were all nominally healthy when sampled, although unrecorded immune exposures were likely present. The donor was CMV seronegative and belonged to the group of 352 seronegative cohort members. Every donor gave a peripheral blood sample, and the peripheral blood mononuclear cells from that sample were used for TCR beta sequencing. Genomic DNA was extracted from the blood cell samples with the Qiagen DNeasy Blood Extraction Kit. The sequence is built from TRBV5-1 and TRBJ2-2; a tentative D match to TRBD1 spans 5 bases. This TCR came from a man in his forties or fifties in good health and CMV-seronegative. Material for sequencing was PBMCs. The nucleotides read TGCGCCAGCAGCCCAGCAGGGTACACCGGGGAGCTGTTTTTT. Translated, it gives CASSPAGYTGELFF.